Below are 23 T cell receptor beta chains sequenced from a single sample in a study of T-cell memory formation after mild COVID-19. Each CDR3 protein is one row after TCRdb ran MiXCR on the 5' RACE reads. This table holds roughly 510,000 distinct CDR3 sequences, around 16% found once. The specimen was PBMCs or a T cell subset sorted from them (not recorded which). The receptors stem from an adult woman who had mild COVID-19 (a few samples of this study predate the infection). Cell type and time point are not known.

The gene calls are TRBV7-8 and TRBJ2-3; 7 bases fit TRBD1. CDR3 length: 17 residues. Germline CDR1 SGHVS, CDR2 FQNEAQ. The ends lost 2 bases at V and 2 bases at J; junction bases unmatched: 10. The CDR3 DNA reads as TGTGCCAGCAGCTTACGTGCCGGGACAGCGGTCACAGATACGCAGTATTTT. This translates into CASSLRAGTAVTDTQYF.

This sequence joins TRBV15 and TRBJ2-5; D not resolved. Trimming cost V 3 bases and J 5 bases, with 7 bases left between them. CDR1 is LNHNV, CDR2 YYDKDF, per germline (reference sequence). This CDR3 comprises 12 residues. The CDR3 bases are TGTGCCACCAGCAGGGACGATGAGACCCAGTACTTC. This translates into CATSRDDETQYF.

This rearrangement joins TRBV12-3 or TRBV12-4 to TRBJ2-1; D remains ambiguous. V gave up 1 base and J gave up 6 bases, with 4 bases separating them. The CDR3 is 12 residues long. The CDR3 protein is CASSLELNEQFF. CDR3 nucleotide sequence: TGTGCCAGCAGTTTAGAGCTCAATGAGCAGTTCTTC.

This clonotype was seen only a few times. The rearrangement uses TRBV14 and TRBJ2-7; D could derive from TRBD1 or TRBD2 (5 bases each). CDR1 and CDR2 from the germline V gene are SGHDN and FVKESK. The CDR3 loop spans 13 amino acids. V was shortened by 4 bases and J by 1 base, with 8 bases between the two germline ends. The chain's CDR3 is CASSLWGSYEQYF. The CDR3 DNA reads TGTGCCAGCAGCCTGTGGGGGTCCTACGAGCAGTACTTC.

In this sample, this clonotype turned up a few times. DNA of the CDR3: TGTGCCAGCAGGACAGGGGAATACAATGAGCAGTTCTTC. Amino acid sequence: CASRTGEYNEQFF. V usage is TRBV6-5 and J usage is TRBJ2-1; 8 bases match TRBD1. The CDR3 is made up of 13 amino acids. Germline V CDR1 and CDR2: MNHEY, SVGAGI. The junction had 2 bases not matched to a gene; V was cut back by 6 bases and J by 4 bases.

The rearrangement uses TRBV5-1 and TRBJ2-7, with D perhaps matching TRBD1 (5 bases). Germline loops: CDR1 SGHRS, CDR2 YFSETQ. V lost 4 bases and J 5 bases, leaving 13 bases between the germline ends. The CDR3 has 13 amino acids. CDR3 nucleotide sequence: TGCGCCAGCAGCCCGGACAATTTAAACGAGCAGTACTTC. Translated, it gives CASSPDNLNEQYF.

This clonotype was seen more than once but under ten times. This rearrangement joins TRBV12-3 or TRBV12-4 to TRBJ2-5; D may be TRBD1 (6 bases). CDR3 length: 14 amino acids. V dropped 2 bases and J dropped 5 bases, with 12 bases sitting between them. In DNA form, the CDR3 reads TGTGCCAGCAGTTTAACAGGGACGCGGGAGACCCAGTACTTC. It codes for CASSLTGTRETQYF.

There are a few counts of this clonotype. The chain links TRBV5-4 to TRBJ2-1, with 14 bases that match TRBD2. V shed 2 bases and J 9 bases; nucleotides not matched to a gene: 7. Germline CDR1 SGHNT, CDR2 YYREEE (reference sequence). The CDR3 runs 16 residues. The DNA of the CDR3 is TGTGCCAGCAGCTTCCTACGACTAGCGGGAGGGAGTGAGCAGTTCTTC. Its translation: CASSFLRLAGGSEQFF. The full variable domain, with the rest looked up from reference TRBV5-4 and TRBJ2-1, is ETGVTQSPTHLIKTRGQQVTLRCSSQSGHNTVSWYQQALGQGPQFIFQYYREEENGRGNFPPRFSGLQFPNYSSELNVNALELDDSALYLCASSFLRLAGGSEQFFGPGTRLTVL.

This clonotype showed up just a few times. V gene TRBV7-9 combines with J gene TRBJ2-1; 10 bases line up with TRBD1. The V gene end was trimmed by 6 bases and the J gene end by 2 bases; junction bases not matched to a gene: 16. The CDR3 extends over 19 amino acids. Germline values: CDR1 SEHNR, CDR2 FQNEAQ (reference sequence). CDR3 in DNA: TGTGCCAGCAGTTCGACCATCAACCGGGACAGGGGCCCCTACAATGAGCAGTTCTTC. Its translation: CASSSTINRDRGPYNEQFF.

This clonotype appeared a few times. The chain employs TRBV12-3 or TRBV12-4 and TRBJ1-1; TRBD1 matches 8 bases. V lost 6 bases, J lost 1 base, and 4 bases stayed unmatched. The CDR3 extends over 14 amino acids. CDR3 DNA: TGTGCCAGCAGGATGGGACAGGAGAACACTGAAGCTTTCTTT. This translates into CASRMGQENTEAFF.

The V and J genes are TRBV9 and TRBJ1-6, with TRBD1 matching 8 bases. V gave up 0 bases and J gave up 7 bases; unmatched junction bases: 6. Germline CDR1 SGDLS, CDR2 YYNGEE. This CDR3 comprises 16 residues. CDR3 sequence (DNA): TGTGCCAGCAGCGTAGGGCAGGGGGCGCGGAATTCACCCCTCCACTTT. It codes for CASSVGQGARNSPLHF.

This chain connects TRBV5-1 to TRBJ1-1, with no clear D. The V end lost 4 bases, the J end lost 5 bases, and 12 bases lay between the germline ends. Germline V CDR1 and CDR2: SGHRS, YFSETQ. This CDR3 region has 13 residues. In DNA form, the CDR3 reads TGCGCCAGCAGCCTGGAATGGACGACTGAAGCTTTCTTT. Residues: CASSLEWTTEAFF. Combining the CDR3 with reference TRBV5-1 and TRBJ1-1 gives the whole variable domain KAGVTQTPRYLIKTRGQQVTLSCSPISGHRSVSWYQQTPGQGLQFLFEYFSETQRNKGNFPGRFSGRQFSNSRSEMNVSTLELGDSALYLCASSLEWTTEAFFGQGTRLTVV.

This clonotype was observed a handful of times. The chain links TRBV4-2 to TRBJ1-1, with 7 bases aligning to TRBD1. The J segment lost 6 bases and the V segment lost 4 bases, leaving 5 bases of the junction unmatched. CDR3 size: 13 residues. Germline V gene data show CDR1 as LGHNA and CDR2 as YNFKEQ. The CDR3 bases are TGTGCCAGCAGCCGGACAGGTATACCTGAAGCTTTCTTT. Translating gives CASSRTGIPEAFF.

The chain employs TRBV7-3 and TRBJ2-2, with TRBD2 identical over 8 bases. This CDR3 spans 15 amino acids. V lost 5 bases to trimming and J lost 5 bases; unmatched junction nucleotides: 7. CDR1 and CDR2 (germline): SGHTA, FQGTGA. CDR3 coding DNA: TGTGCCAGCAGCACACGGGGGGGGCGTACCGGGGAGCTGTTTTTT. Translation: CASSTRGGRTGELFF. The variable domain in full, with the rest retrieved from reference TRBV7-3 and TRBJ2-2, is GAGVSQTPSNKVTEKGKYVELRCDPISGHTALYWYRQSLGQGPEFLIYFQGTGAADDSGLPNDRFFAVRPEGSVSTLKIQRTERGDSAVYLCASSTRGGRTGELFFGEGSRLTVL.

This clonotype came up a few times. J is TRBJ2-7 and V is TRBV4-1; 13 positions match TRBD2. Trimming cost V 3 bases and J 0 bases; bases outside gene matches: 11. The CDR3 consists of 19 residues. Germline CDR1 MGHRA, CDR2 YSYEKL. The CDR3 DNA is TGCGCCAGCAGCCAGGGCGAAGTCGGGACTAGCGGGGACTCCTACGAGCAGTACTTC. This codes for CASSQGEVGTSGDSYEQYF.

The gene calls are TRBV12-3 or TRBV12-4 and TRBJ1-1; 10 positions agree with TRBD1. CDR3 length: 15 amino acids. With V trimmed by 5 bases and J by 4 bases, 7 bases remained unmatched. The CDR3 protein is CASSLNRDRGTEAFF. The DNA for the CDR3 is TGTGCCAGCAGTCTTAATAGGGACAGGGGCACTGAAGCTTTCTTT.

This chain links TRBV24-1 with TRBJ2-3; D not certain. The CDR3 covers 11 residues. V lost 6 bases to trimming and J lost 6 bases, with 6 bases between them. From germline, CDR1 is KGHDR and CDR2 SFDVKD. CDR3 region: CATSMQDTQYF. For the CDR3, the DNA is TGTGCCACCAGTATGCAGGATACGCAGTATTTT.

V usage is TRBV3-1 and J usage is TRBJ1-1, with TRBD1 identical over 7 bases. This CDR3 spans 17 amino acids. Germline-derived CDR1 and CDR2 are LGHDT and YNNKEL (reference sequence). The V gene end was trimmed by 4 bases and the J gene end by 3 bases; junction bases not matched to a gene: 14. Here the CDR3 reads CASSRRPGTVVYTEAFF. The DNA of the CDR3 is TGTGCCAGCAGCCGTCGTCCCGGGACAGTCGTTTACACTGAAGCTTTCTTT.

The rearrangement uses TRBV6-5 and TRBJ1-3, with TRBD1 as a possible D gene (5 bases). Germline CDR1 MNHEY, CDR2 SVGAGI. V gave up 6 bases and J gave up 7 bases, with 16 bases separating them. This CDR3 has 14 residues. As DNA, the CDR3 is TGTGCCAGCAGCCTTCGGGACCCAGGGAACACCATATATTTT. This sequence encodes CASSLRDPGNTIYF.

This clonotype was found a few times. This chain connects TRBV29-1 to TRBJ1-1; D is undetermined. Germline lookup yields CDR1 SQVTM and CDR2 ANQGSEA. With 6 bases removed from V and 3 bases from J, the gap between germline ends came to 8 bases. CDR3 length: 11 residues. CDR3 protein: CSVEGDTEAFF. CDR3 in DNA: TGCAGCGTGGAGGGAGACACTGAAGCTTTCTTT.

For the CDR3, the DNA is TGTGCCACCAGCAGGGACTACTCTGGTTCGGGGGCCAACGTCCTGACTTTC. Its protein product is CATSRDYSGSGANVLTF. The chain is built from TRBV15 and TRBJ2-6; D perhaps matches TRBD2 (6 bases). Trimming took 3 bases from V and 4 from J, leaving 16 bases between them. The CDR3 extends over 17 amino acids. Per germline, CDR1 LNHNV and CDR2 YYDKDF (reference sequence).

The table lists this clonotype with a few counts. This sequence joins TRBV5-1 and TRBJ2-7; the match to TRBD2 covers 7 bases. Unmatched junction bases numbered 10, after V lost 4 bases and J lost 0 bases. The length of the CDR3 is 16 residues. Germline values: CDR1 SGHRS, CDR2 YFSETQ. CDR3 residues: CASSPQTSAGSYEQYF. In nucleotides, the CDR3 is TGCGCCAGCAGCCCGCAAACTAGCGCCGGCTCCTACGAGCAGTACTTC.

This clonotype was recorded a few times. The V gene is TRBV20-1, the J gene TRBJ2-3, with a possible D match to TRBD2 (5 bases). CDR3 length: 14 amino acids. V was cut by 3 bases and J by 2 bases, with 12 bases left in between. CDR1 and CDR2 (germline): DFQATT, SNEGSKA (reference sequence). DNA for the CDR3: TGCAGTGCTAGTATTGAGCGGAACACAGATACGCAGTATTTT. Its protein product is CSASIERNTDTQYF.